This entry lists 28 T cell receptor beta chains sequenced from one sample in a study of control samples from healthy donors and cancer patients. Some clones are missing from TCRdb's copy, which holds only in-frame ones; the method was immunoSEQ multiplex PCR. This table holds 4,500 to 7,000 clones, 70% to 90% found once. The sequenced sample was formalin-fixed, paraffin-embedded tissue. The receptors here all came from a female donor with lung cancer.

This chain joins TRBV5-1 and TRBJ2-3; D could derive from TRBD1 or TRBD2 (5 bases each). CDR1 SGHRS and CDR2 YFSETQ come from the germline V gene. Trimming shortened V by 0 bases and J by 2 bases, and 7 bases separated the two germline ends. The CDR3 is made up of 14 amino acids. This CDR3 reads CASSLEGTTDTQYF. For the CDR3, the DNA is TGCGCCAGCAGCTTGGAGGGGACCACAGATACGCAGTATTTT.

The chain has TRBV28 and TRBJ2-7, with 7 bases that match TRBD1. CDR1 is MDHEN and CDR2 is SYDVKM in the germline V gene. J lost 2 bases, V lost 4 bases, and 5 bases had no gene match. CDR3 length: 14 amino acids. The CDR3 loop reads CASSSRDSPYEQYF. As DNA, the CDR3 is TGTGCCAGCAGTTCGAGGGACAGTCCCTACGAGCAGTACTTC.

The J gene is TRBJ2-7, the V gene TRBV4-3, with 10 bases that match TRBD2. The CDR3 totals 15 residues. Germline V gene lookup returns CDR1 LGHNA and CDR2 YSLEER. The V segment lost 1 base and the J segment 4 bases; nucleotides outside the gene matches: 4. Written as DNA, the CDR3 is TGCGCCAGCAGCCAAGTATCTAGCGGGAGTTACGAGCAGTACTTC. Protein: CASSQVSSGSYEQYF.

The chain links TRBV7-9 to TRBJ1-1; possibly TRBD1 for D (6 bases). Germline CDR1 SEHNR, CDR2 FQNEAQ (reference sequence). V gave up 4 bases and J gave up 1 base, with 13 bases separating them. The length of the CDR3 is 15 residues. The chain's CDR3 is CASSSSMTGNTEAFF. DNA of the CDR3: TGTGCCAGCAGCTCATCGATGACAGGGAACACTGAAGCTTTCTTT.

This chain connects TRBV7-8 to TRBJ2-1, with TRBD2 identical over 8 bases. The CDR3 length is 16 residues. Trimming removed 5 bases from V and 2 bases from J; junction bases left unmatched: 8. CDR1 is SGHVS, CDR2 FQNEAQ, per germline. The chain's CDR3 is CASSPYGRGTYNEQFF. DNA for the CDR3: TGTGCCAGCAGCCCCTACGGGAGGGGAACCTACAATGAGCAGTTCTTC.

V and J are TRBV7-2 and TRBJ2-5; D not certain. This CDR3 is built from 14 residues. V was clipped by 0 bases and J by 0 bases, with 5 bases between them. Germline CDR1 is SGHTA and CDR2 is FQGNSA. Here the CDR3 DNA reads TGTGCCAGCAGCTTAGCAAGGTACCAAGAGACCCAGTACTTC. Residues: CASSLARYQETQYF.

V gene TRBV6-5 combines with J gene TRBJ1-1; D might be TRBD1 (5 bases). Germline V gives CDR1 MNHEY, CDR2 SVGAGI. The CDR3 covers 13 residues. Between the trimmed V and J ends, which lost 5 bases and 4 bases, there was a span of 11 bases. DNA for the CDR3: TGTGCCAGCAGTCAGGGAGGTGGCACTGAAGCTTTCTTT. Translation: CASSQGGGTEAFF.

The rearrangement uses TRBV2 and TRBJ2-1, with D perhaps TRBD2 (6 bases). Germline CDR1 reads SNHLY; CDR2 reads FYNNEI. The CDR3 consists of 13 residues. V lost 8 bases, J lost 10 bases, and 18 bases lay in between. DNA for the CDR3: TGTGCCAGCCGGGACTCCACTCAGGTCGAGCAGTTCTTC. This gives the protein CASRDSTQVEQFF.

For this clone: A read error may produce the germline difference seen at one junction end. The sample holds other DNA sequences that translate to the same CDR3. The chain couples TRBV3-1 (or the pseudogene TRBV3-2) to TRBJ1-3; 10 bases agree with TRBD1. Germline V lookup: CDR1 LGHDT, CDR2 YNNKEL (reference sequence). The CDR3 consists of 18 residues. Written as DNA, the CDR3 is TGTGCCAGCAGTCAAGAGCCCCGACAGGGGGCCTCTGGAAACACCATATATTTT. Translated: CASSQEPRQGASGNTIYF.

The chain employs TRBV28 and TRBJ2-1; the D is unclear. V was pared by 1 base and J by 4 bases, with 8 bases between. This CDR3 has 14 amino acids. Germline-derived CDR1 and CDR2 are MDHEN and SYDVKM. CDR3 bases: TGTGCCAGCAGTTTATCGGCAGTTTACAATGAGCAGTTCTTC. It specifies CASSLSAVYNEQFF.

The genes are TRBV19 and TRBJ2-1; 10 nucleotides line up with TRBD2. The ends lost 5 bases at V and 0 bases at J; junction bases unmatched: 13. This CDR3 region has 19 residues. Germline CDR1 reads LNHDA; CDR2 reads SQIVND (reference sequence). This CDR3 is CASSPGVAGGGSSYNEQFF. CDR3 bases: TGTGCCAGTAGTCCAGGGGTAGCGGGAGGTGGGAGCTCCTACAATGAGCAGTTCTTC.

This sequence joins TRBV19 and TRBJ2-7, with 7 bases that match TRBD2. Germline V lookup: CDR1 LNHDA, CDR2 SQIVND (reference sequence). V trimming: 3 bases; J trimming: 7 bases; junction bases outside the gene matches: 9. This CDR3 is built from 14 residues. Here the CDR3 DNA reads TGTGCCAGTAGTATTAGTGGCGGGAGCGATGAGCAGTACTTC. It specifies CASSISGGSDEQYF.

A few counts support this clone. This chain links TRBV10-2 with TRBJ2-3; D uncertain. V dropped 3 bases and J dropped 8 bases, with 6 bases sitting between them. CDR1 is WSHSY and CDR2 is SAAADI in the germline V gene. The CDR3 runs to 11 residues. The CDR3 nucleotides are TGCGCCAGCAGTGAAGAGAGTACGCAGTATTTT. Residues: CASSEESTQYF.

The rearrangement links TRBV4-2 to TRBJ1-4; maybe TRBD1 (6 bases). CDR3 length equals 16 residues. Germline lookup yields CDR1 LGHNA and CDR2 YNFKEQ. V lost 4 bases, J lost 3 bases, and 15 bases lay in between. The CDR3 here is CASSRSGGAANEKLFF. DNA of the CDR3: TGTGCCAGCAGCCGCTCCGGGGGCGCAGCTAATGAAAAACTGTTTTTT.

The chain couples TRBV2 to TRBJ2-5, with 10 positions matching TRBD2. CDR3 length equals 15 residues. Germline CDR1 SNHLY, CDR2 FYNNEI. V lost 8 bases, J lost 7 bases, and 13 bases stayed unmatched. CDR3 protein: CASDVLAGEGGTQYF. For the CDR3, the DNA is TGTGCCAGCGACGTTCTAGCGGGAGAAGGGGGGACCCAGTACTTC.

This chain joins TRBV4-2 and TRBJ2-2; 11 nucleotides align to TRBD2. V lost 4 bases, J lost 5 bases, and 6 bases stayed unmatched. Germline CDR1 is LGHNA and CDR2 is YNFKEQ. This CDR3 has 16 residues. The CDR3, as DNA: TGTGCCAGCAGCCCCCGTGGGACTAGCGGAACCGGGGAGCTGTTTTTT. Protein sequence: CASSPRGTSGTGELFF.

The chain employs TRBV28 and TRBJ2-3, with D unresolved. V was shortened by 3 bases and J by 4 bases, with 11 bases between the two germline ends. CDR3 length: 14 amino acids. In germline, CDR1 is MDHEN, CDR2 SYDVKM. CDR3 amino acids: CASSFGALADTQYF. DNA for the CDR3: TGTGCCAGCAGTTTTGGTGCTCTCGCAGATACGCAGTATTTT.

This chain uses TRBV5-5 with TRBJ1-3; no clear D gene. This CDR3 is 13 amino acids long. Germline V lookup: CDR1 SGHKS, CDR2 YYEKEE (reference sequence). Trimming stripped 4 bases from V and 0 bases from J, with 5 bases between. The CDR3 is CASSLPSGNTIYF. CDR3 coding DNA: TGTGCCAGCAGCCTCCCCTCTGGAAACACCATATATTTT.

V and J are TRBV10-3 and TRBJ2-1, with D unresolved. This CDR3 is 12 amino acids long. V was clipped by 5 bases and J by 5 bases, with 7 bases between them. Germline lookup yields CDR1 ENHRY and CDR2 SYGVKD. CDR3 DNA: TGTGCCATCAGTAGCGCCAACAATGAGCAGTTCTTC. Translated: CAISSANNEQFF.

In regard to this clone: Other DNA sequences of this sample code for an identical CDR3. The chain is built from TRBV5-1 and TRBJ2-7; D perhaps matches TRBD2 (6 bases). Germline V gene data show CDR1 as SGHRS and CDR2 as YFSETQ. CDR3 length equals 15 residues. With 4 bases removed from V and 3 bases from J, the gap between germline ends came to 17 bases. Here the CDR3 reads CASSPLSGFFYEQYF. CDR3 nucleotides: TGCGCCAGCAGCCCTCTTAGCGGTTTTTTCTACGAGCAGTACTTC.

The chain combines TRBV7-2 with TRBJ1-5; D call uncertain. The ends were cut back, 3 bases at V and 4 bases at J, with 7 bases in the middle. Germline CDR1 and CDR2: SGHTA and FQGNSA. The CDR3 is made up of 13 amino acids. The CDR3 sequence: CASSFTENQPQHF. The CDR3 DNA reads TGTGCCAGCAGCTTCACCGAGAATCAGCCCCAGCATTTT. The whole variable domain, remainder taken from reference TRBV7-2 and TRBJ1-5, is GAGVSQSPSNKVTEKGKDVELRCDPISGHTALYWYRQSLGQGLEFLIYFQGNSAPDKSGLPSDRFSAERTGGSVSTLTIQRTQQEDSAVYLCASSFTENQPQHFGDGTRLSIL.

The chain couples TRBV3-1 (or the pseudogene TRBV3-2) to TRBJ2-7; D is perhaps TRBD2 (5 bases). V lost 1 base and J 3 bases, leaving 13 bases between the germline ends. CDR3 size: 15 residues. Per germline, CDR1 LGHDT and CDR2 YNNKEL (reference sequence). The CDR3 nucleotides are TGTGCCAGCAGCCAAGGGATCGGGATGGACTACGAGCAGTACTTC. It codes for CASSQGIGMDYEQYF.

This clone has just a few counts. The chain has TRBV2 and TRBJ2-7, with TRBD2 identical over 8 bases. The CDR3 extends over 15 amino acids. J gave up 2 bases and V 3 bases, and 6 bases lay outside the gene matches. Germline V gene lookup returns CDR1 SNHLY and CDR2 FYNNEI. The CDR3 sequence is CASSDPAGGPYEQYF. CDR3 bases: TGTGCCAGCAGTGACCCGGCGGGGGGCCCCTACGAGCAGTACTTC.

The chain combines TRBV21-1 with TRBJ2-4; no DNA check was done on the table's D call, TRBD2. TRBV21-1 counts as a pseudogene. This CDR3 is built from 23 residues. The CDR3 region is CASSKAPRSWASGRVGSKNIQYF. The CDR3 region has the DNA TGTGCCAGCAGCAAAGCCCCCAGGTCGTGGGCTAGCGGGAGGGTTGGGTCCAAAAACATTCAGTACTTC.

The chain employs TRBV11-2 and TRBJ2-5; 8 nucleotides line up with TRBD2. This CDR3 has 14 residues. Unmatched junction bases numbered 1, after V lost 1 base and J lost 3 bases. CDR1 and CDR2 (germline): SGHAT, FQNNGV. CDR3 in amino acids: CASSLGAGEETQYF. The CDR3 DNA follows: TGTGCCAGCAGCTTAGGAGCGGGAGAAGAGACCCAGTACTTC.

The chain links TRBV12-5 to TRBJ2-3; D gene uncertain. The V end lost 1 base, the J end lost 4 bases, and 3 bases lay between the germline ends. This CDR3 contains 12 residues. Germline CDR1 reads LGHNT; CDR2 reads FRNRAP. CDR3 amino acids: CASGLGPDTQYF. CDR3 coding DNA: TGTGCTAGTGGTTTGGGCCCAGATACGCAGTATTTT.

This chain connects TRBV4-3 to TRBJ2-3; TRBD2 matches 7 bases. V gave up 0 bases and J gave up 5 bases; unmatched junction bases: 14. This CDR3 has 18 residues. Germline assignment: CDR1 LGHNA and CDR2 YSLEER. The CDR3, as DNA: TGCGCCAGCAGCCAAGATTTTGGGACTACCGAGAGAGGAGATACGCAGTATTTT. This gives the protein CASSQDFGTTERGDTQYF.

This clone was observed a handful of times. The V call is TRBV29-1, the J call TRBJ2-5, with D possibly being TRBD1 (6 bases). Germline lookup yields CDR1 SQVTM and CDR2 ANQGSEA. With 6 bases removed from V and 0 bases from J, the gap between germline ends came to 11 bases. The CDR3 runs to 13 residues. The CDR3 here is CSVSDRYQETQYF. Here the CDR3 DNA reads TGCAGCGTCTCCGACAGGTACCAAGAGACCCAGTACTTC. Looking up the rest from reference TRBV29-1 and TRBJ2-5 gives the full variable domain: SAVISQKPSRDICQRGTSLTIQCQVDSQVTMMFWYRQQPGQSLTLIATANQGSEATYESGFVIDKFPISRPNLTFSTLTVSNMSPEDSSIYLCSVSDRYQETQYFGPGTRLLVL.